Below are 5 T cell receptor beta chains sequenced from a single sample in a study of early T cells in non-severe SARS-CoV-2 infection. TCRdb re-analysed the 5' RACE reads in MiXCR, keeping a single row per CDR3 protein. The table shows 70,000 to 85,000 distinct CDR3 sequences, with 9.5% to 13% occurring only once. The sequenced sample consisted of whole blood. Receptors were obtained from an adult who was a healthcare worker with PCR-confirmed SARS-CoV-2 infection or an uninfected control (not recorded which).

This clonotype was detected ten times or more. The chain recombines TRBV27 with TRBJ1-6; TRBD1 aligns across 7 bases. V shed 0 bases and J 7 bases; nucleotides not matched to a gene: 6. This CDR3 spans 16 amino acids. Per germline, CDR1 MNHEY and CDR2 SMNVEV (reference sequence). The CDR3 DNA reads as TGTGCCAGCAGTTTATCGGAGTTCAGGGGGAATTCACCCCTCCACTTT. As protein: CASSLSEFRGNSPLHF.

This clonotype was counted ten times or more. The J gene is TRBJ1-6, the V gene TRBV6-6; TRBD1 aligns across 7 bases. Unmatched junction bases numbered 22, after V lost 7 bases and J lost 7 bases. Germline CDR1 and CDR2: MNHNY and SVGAGI (reference sequence). The CDR3 totals 19 residues. The CDR3 loop reads CASKGGTPLTGDRNSPLHF. CDR3 nucleotide sequence: TGTGCCAGCAAAGGGGGGACCCCCCTAACAGGGGATCGGAATTCACCCCTCCACTTT.

This clonotype has at least ten counts. V and J are TRBV18 and TRBJ1-5; D not resolved. The V end was cut by 4 bases, the J end by 4 bases, with 11 bases between. The CDR3 contains 14 residues. CDR1 and CDR2 (germline): KGHSH, LQKENI. The CDR3 sequence: CASSLFTLNQPQHF. Here the CDR3 DNA reads TGTGCCAGCTCACTTTTTACACTTAATCAGCCCCAGCATTTT.

The chain is built from TRBV2 and TRBJ2-3; 7 bases map to TRBD1. Germline assignment: CDR1 SNHLY and CDR2 FYNNEI. CDR3 length: 14 residues. V shed 8 bases, J shed 3 bases, and the junction held 8 bases outside the gene matches. The CDR3 DNA reads as TGTGCCAGCGGCCGACAGGGTCCGACAGATACGCAGTATTTT. Its translation is CASGRQGPTDTQYF.

This clonotype is judged medium-sized (0.01 to 0.1%). V gene TRBV3-1 combines with J gene TRBJ2-1; 13 bases match TRBD2. Germline trimming cut 3 bases from V and 7 bases from J; bases unmatched to any gene: 3. The CDR3 spans 15 residues. Germline V gives CDR1 LGHDT, CDR2 YNNKEL (reference sequence). CDR3: CASSHELAGGNEQFF. The CDR3 DNA sequence: TGTGCCAGCAGCCATGAACTAGCGGGAGGGAATGAGCAGTTCTTC.